Presented here are 5 T cell receptor beta chains from one specimen sequenced in a study of shared clonotypes between healthy human individuals. TCRdb's table, derived via immunoSEQ multiplex PCR, lists solely in-frame clones and lacks some. The sample shows 450,000 to 700,000 clones, about 95% of them seen only once. Cells designated naive CD8 were CD45RO-negative and were positively selected for CCR7, with terminally differentiated effector memory CD45RA+ cells excluded. The sequenced sample was naive CD8+ T cells sorted from blood. The origin of the receptors is a woman in her thirties in good health.

For this clone: The same CDR3 is also encoded by other DNA sequences in this sample. The chain employs TRBV5-6 and TRBJ2-7; D is possibly TRBD1 (5 bases). The CDR3 spans 14 residues. Germline CDR1 is SGHDT and CDR2 is YYEEEE. The germline V and J ends were trimmed by 0 bases and 2 bases, with 9 bases remaining between them. The CDR3 loop reads CASSLGGGTYEQYF. CDR3 nucleotide sequence: TGTGCCAGCAGCTTGGGGGGCGGAACCTACGAGCAGTACTTC.

This chain joins TRBV19 and TRBJ1-5; 9 nucleotides line up with TRBD1. The CDR3 sequence is 17 residues long. Germline lookup yields CDR1 LNHDA and CDR2 SQIVND (reference sequence). V lost 5 bases and J lost 5; bases outside the gene matches: 13. The CDR3 region is CASSPRTGEVSYQPQHF. Written as DNA, the CDR3 is TGTGCCAGTAGTCCCCGGACAGGGGAAGTAAGTTATCAGCCCCAGCATTTT.

V and J are TRBV6-5 and TRBJ1-2; 7 bases are shared with TRBD1. Per the germline V gene, CDR1 is MNHEY and CDR2 is SVGAGI. CDR3 length: 16 residues. V was clipped by 3 bases and J by 0 bases; unmatched bases: 7. The CDR3, as DNA: TGTGCCAGCAGTTATTTCACGGGGACAGCTAACTATGGCTACACCTTC. It is translated as CASSYFTGTANYGYTF.

The CDR3 loop reads CASQGSGYGNQPQHF. CDR3 in DNA: TGTGCCTCACAGGGATCTGGGTATGGCAATCAGCCCCAGCATTTT. This chain joins TRBV27 and TRBJ1-5; D is perhaps TRBD1 (6 bases). The CDR3 spans 15 residues. Trimming took 11 bases from V and 2 from J, leaving 19 bases between them. Germline CDR1 is MNHEY and CDR2 is SMNVEV (reference sequence).

The chain uses TRBV27 and TRBJ2-1; the match to TRBD2 covers 12 bases. Germline CDR1 MNHEY, CDR2 SMNVEV (reference sequence). The CDR3 length is 14 residues. The trim removed 5 bases at V and 8 bases at J, leaving 4 bases unmatched. CDR3: CASSLAGGPHEQFF. The CDR3 nucleotides read TGTGCCAGCAGTCTAGCGGGAGGGCCCCATGAGCAGTTCTTC.